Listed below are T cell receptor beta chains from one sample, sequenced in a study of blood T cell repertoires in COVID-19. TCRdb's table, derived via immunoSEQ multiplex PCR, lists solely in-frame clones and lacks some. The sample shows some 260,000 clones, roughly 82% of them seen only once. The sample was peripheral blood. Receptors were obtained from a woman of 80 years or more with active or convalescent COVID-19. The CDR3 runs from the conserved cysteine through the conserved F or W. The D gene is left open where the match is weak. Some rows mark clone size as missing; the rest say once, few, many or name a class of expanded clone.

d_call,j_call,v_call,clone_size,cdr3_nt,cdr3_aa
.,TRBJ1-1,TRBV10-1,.,TGCGCCAGCAGTGTGGACAGTCTGAACACTGAAGCTTTCTTT,CASSVDSLNTEAFF
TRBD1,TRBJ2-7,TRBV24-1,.,TGTGCCACCGCTACATTTACGGGGACAGGGGGCTTCGAGCAGTACTTC,CATATFTGTGGFEQYF
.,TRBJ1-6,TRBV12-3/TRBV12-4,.,TGTGCCAGCAGGGGACAAGCCGTAACCCTCCACTTT,CASRGQAVTLHF
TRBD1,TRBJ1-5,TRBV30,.,TGTGCCTGGAGCGGACAGGGTTATCAGCCCCAGCATTTT,CAWSGQGYQPQHF
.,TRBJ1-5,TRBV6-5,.,TGTGCCAGCAGTTACTCGAGCGGCTATCAGCCCCAGCATTTT,CASSYSSGYQPQHF
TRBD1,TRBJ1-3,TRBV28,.,TGTGCCAGCAGTTTGACAGGGCGGAACACCATATATTTT,CASSLTGRNTIYF
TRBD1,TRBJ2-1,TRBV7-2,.,TGTGCCAGCAGCCGCTCCGGGACAGACTACAATGAGCAGTTCTTC,CASSRSGTDYNEQFF
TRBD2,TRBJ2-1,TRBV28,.,TGTGCCAGCATCGCAGCAGCGGGGGGTGGCAATGAGCAGTTCTTC,CASIAAAGGGNEQFF
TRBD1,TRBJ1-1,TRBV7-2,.,TGTGCCAGCAGCTTAGGAGGACAGGGGATGGCTGAAGCTTTCTTT,CASSLGGQGMAEAFF
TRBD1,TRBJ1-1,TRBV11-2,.,TGTGCCAGCAGCTTACAGGGGGCGAGCACTGAAGCTTTCTTT,CASSLQGASTEAFF
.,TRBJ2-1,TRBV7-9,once,TGTGCCAGCAGCCCCGAGGCCGATGAGCAGTTCTTC,CASSPEADEQFF
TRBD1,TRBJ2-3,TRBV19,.,TGTGCCAGTAAAACAGGGGGTCTAATCACAGATACGCAGTATTTT,CASKTGGLITDTQYF
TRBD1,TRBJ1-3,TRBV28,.,TGTGCCAGCAGTTGGGACAGTCGTGGCTCTGGAAACACCATATATTTT,CASSWDSRGSGNTIYF
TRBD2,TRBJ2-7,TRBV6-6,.,TGTGCCAGCAGTCCGCGGCCTTGGACTAGCGGTCGGCTCGAGCAGTACTTC,CASSPRPWTSGRLEQYF
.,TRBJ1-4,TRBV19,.,TGTGCCAGTAGTAGGGGGCAGAAAAATGAAAAACTGTTTTTT,CASSRGQKNEKLFF
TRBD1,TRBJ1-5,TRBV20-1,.,TGCAGTGCTAGTCACCGGGACAGCTATCAGCCCCAGCATTTT,CSASHRDSYQPQHF
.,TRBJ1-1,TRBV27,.,TGTGCCAGCAGTTTTCAGGGGTTGTCTGAAGCTTTCTTT,CASSFQGLSEAFF
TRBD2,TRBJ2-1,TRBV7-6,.,TGTGCCAGCAGCCCCGCTAGCGGCCACACCTACAATGAGCAGTTCTTC,CASSPASGHTYNEQFF
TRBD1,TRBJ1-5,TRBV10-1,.,TGCGCCAGCAGTGAGCCTGGGACAGGGGTTGTAAATAGCAATCAGCCCCAGCATTTT,CASSEPGTGVVNSNQPQHF
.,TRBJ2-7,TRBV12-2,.,TGTGCAAGTCGCTTAGATTTGGGGCGTTGCGAGCAGTACTTC,CASRLDLGRCEQYF
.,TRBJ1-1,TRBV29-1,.,TGCAGCGGACAGCCCTATTCTCTGAACACTGAAGCTTTCTTT,CSGQPYSLNTEAFF
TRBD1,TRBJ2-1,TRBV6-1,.,TGTGCCAGCAGTGAAGCAGCAGGGGGCAATGAGCAGTTCTTC,CASSEAAGGNEQFF
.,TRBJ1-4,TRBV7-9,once,TGTGCCAGCAGCCCGCAGACAGGCACTAATGAAAAACTGTTTTTT,CASSPQTGTNEKLFF